These 29 T cell receptor beta chains share one sample of origin, sequenced in a study of human T cells and chemical hapten exposure. Unseparated into fractions, whole blood served as the source from which total RNA was extracted. TCRdb ran MiXCR on the 5' RACE reads and lists one entry per CDR3 protein. Among roughly 110,000 distinct CDR3 sequences, approximately 20% were seen once, and the ten largest hold approximately 3%. Every receptor here comes from a human donor in good health.

The chain links TRBV10-2 to TRBJ2-3, with 9 bases aligning to TRBD2. CDR1 and CDR2 (germline): WSHSY, SAAADI. Trimming cost V 8 bases and J 4 bases; bases outside gene matches: 4. CDR3 size: 13 residues. CDR3 protein: CASASSGADTQYF. CDR3 DNA sequence: TGCGCCAGCGCGTCTAGCGGGGCAGATACGCAGTATTTT.

The V and J genes are TRBV7-2 and TRBJ2-1, with TRBD2 matching over 10 bases. The length of the CDR3 is 15 residues. V shed 2 bases, J shed 14 bases, and the junction held 12 bases outside the gene matches. Germline CDR1 reads SGHTA; CDR2 reads FQGNSA. CDR3 in amino acids: CASSLTQLAGPSEFF. DNA for the CDR3: TGTGCCAGCAGCTTAACCCAACTAGCGGGACCGTCTGAGTTCTTC.

The chain couples TRBV30 to TRBJ2-7; 7 bases agree with TRBD1. J was trimmed by 3 bases and V by 0 bases; bases with no gene match: 5. Germline CDR1 and CDR2: GTSNPN and SVGIG (reference sequence). The CDR3 extends over 14 amino acids. The CDR3 region is CAWSVGTDFYEQYF. The DNA of the CDR3 is TGTGCCTGGAGTGTAGGGACAGATTTCTACGAGCAGTACTTC.

This sequence joins TRBV7-8 and TRBJ2-1, with D perhaps TRBD1 or TRBD2 (6 bases each). Trimming pared 4 bases from V and 5 bases from J, leaving 18 bases between. This CDR3 region has 16 residues. CDR1 and CDR2 from the germline V gene are SGHVS and FQNEAQ. The CDR3 DNA is TGTGCCAGCAGCTACCAGGAGGGGGTGGGACACAATGAGCAGTTCTTC. This encodes CASSYQEGVGHNEQFF.

This clonotype was detected a few times. V usage is TRBV28 and J usage is TRBJ1-6; D gene ambiguous. The CDR3 has 14 residues. The germline CDR1 and CDR2 sequences are MDHEN and SYDVKM. V lost 6 bases to trimming and J lost 0 bases, with 6 bases between them. CDR3 loop: CASRTNSYNSPLHF. CDR3 DNA: TGTGCCAGCAGGACGAACTCCTATAATTCACCCCTCCACTTT.

The rearrangement links TRBV27 to TRBJ1-1; 11 nucleotides match TRBD1. This CDR3 has 20 amino acids. Germline assignment: CDR1 MNHEY and CDR2 SMNVEV (reference sequence). V shed 7 bases and J 10 bases; nucleotides not matched to a gene: 29. The CDR3 DNA reads TGTGCCAGCAACCTCCTAGCCCCTATCCGAAGGGACAGGGGGGGGCTTGGAGCTTTCTTT. It is translated as CASNLLAPIRRDRGGLGAFF.

The chain carries TRBV10-3 and TRBJ2-7, with 9 bases that match TRBD1. The trim removed 5 bases at V and 1 base at J, leaving 6 bases unmatched. Germline values: CDR1 ENHRY, CDR2 SYGVKD. CDR3 length: 15 amino acids. The CDR3: CAISNPGQGSYEQYF. As DNA, the CDR3 is TGTGCCATCAGTAACCCGGGACAGGGTTCCTACGAGCAGTACTTC.

This clonotype was counted a few times. This chain links TRBV19 with TRBJ1-1; a weak D match, TRBD1 (6 bases). V dropped 2 bases and J dropped 5 bases, with 27 bases sitting between them. Per the germline V gene, CDR1 is LNHDA and CDR2 is SQIVND (reference sequence). The length of the CDR3 is 19 residues. The CDR3 loop reads CASSISQGGGGGDWTEAFF. The CDR3 coding sequence is TGTGCCAGTAGTATATCCCAGGGAGGGGGAGGAGGTGATTGGACTGAAGCTTTCTTT.

This clonotype was seen a few times. The chain has TRBV19 and TRBJ2-7, with TRBD2 as a possible D gene (6 bases). Germline V gene lookup returns CDR1 LNHDA and CDR2 SQIVND (reference sequence). V dropped 6 bases and J dropped 3 bases, with 15 bases sitting between them. CDR3 length: 14 residues. CDR3 region: CASSNLGLFYEQYF. The DNA for the CDR3 is TGTGCCAGTAGCAACCTGGGACTTTTCTACGAGCAGTACTTC.

This clonotype appeared a few times. The chain combines TRBV6-4 with TRBJ2-1; no clear D. There are 14 residues in the CDR3. Germline assignment: CDR1 MRHNA and CDR2 SNTAGT. Trimming took 3 bases from V and 0 from J, leaving 6 bases between them. The CDR3 nucleotides read TGTGCCAGCAGTGAACGAAGCTCCTACAATGAGCAGTTCTTC. Translated: CASSERSSYNEQFF.

The V call is TRBV25-1, the J call TRBJ2-5; 10 bases are shared with TRBD2. V was pared by 2 bases and J by 7 bases, with 4 bases of the junction left unmatched. Looked up from germline, CDR1 is MGHDK and CDR2 is SYGVNS. The CDR3 is 14 amino acids. The CDR3 loop reads CASSELAGVGTQYF. DNA of the CDR3: TGTGCCAGCAGTGAACTAGCGGGAGTGGGGACCCAGTACTTC.

This clonotype turned up a few times. The V gene is TRBV12-3 or TRBV12-4, the J gene TRBJ2-5; the D gene is possibly TRBD2 (5 bases). This CDR3 is 15 amino acids long. The V gene lost 8 bases and the J gene lost 2 bases, with 18 bases spanning the gap. CDR3 bases: TGTGCCAGCGGCTCCATGAGAGGGCCTCAAGAGACCCAGTACTTC. Protein sequence: CASGSMRGPQETQYF.

The chain is built from TRBV20-1 and TRBJ2-7; TRBD1 matches at 8 bases. CDR3 length: 15 amino acids. CDR1 is DFQATT, CDR2 SNEGSKA, per germline (reference sequence). The V segment lost 5 bases and the J segment 1 base; nucleotides outside the gene matches: 10. The CDR3 bases are TGCAGTGCTGACCCCGACAGGGGATATTCCTACGAGCAGTACTTC. Translating it yields CSADPDRGYSYEQYF.

The V and J genes are TRBV5-1 and TRBJ2-2, with TRBD2 matching over 13 bases. V was pared by 1 base and J by 6 bases, with 6 bases of the junction left unmatched. Germline V gene lookup returns CDR1 SGHRS and CDR2 YFSETQ. The CDR3 sequence is 17 residues long. CDR3 sequence (DNA): TGCGCCAGCAGCTTGCGACTAGCGGGAGGTGGCGCCGGGGAGCTGTTTTTT. Protein sequence: CASSLRLAGGGAGELFF. The full variable domain, its missing parts supplied by reference TRBV5-1 and TRBJ2-2, is KAGVTQTPRYLIKTRGQQVTLSCSPISGHRSVSWYQQTPGQGLQFLFEYFSETQRNKGNFPGRFSGRQFSNSRSEMNVSTLELGDSALYLCASSLRLAGGGAGELFFGEGSRLTVL.

This clonotype has a handful of counts. The chain employs TRBV7-9 and TRBJ1-2; 12 nucleotides agree with TRBD1. Trimming took 0 bases from V and 8 from J; bases not matched to a gene: 7. Germline CDR1 and CDR2: SEHNR and FQNEAQ (reference sequence). The CDR3 consists of 16 residues. CDR3 in DNA: TGTGCCAGCAGCTTAGCTTGGGGACAGGGGGCGCGAGGCTACACCTTC. Translation gives CASSLAWGQGARGYTF.

This clonotype was seen a few times. The chain joins TRBV28 to TRBJ1-2; no firm D call. V gave up 5 bases and J gave up 0 bases, with 10 bases separating them. CDR1 and CDR2 (germline): MDHEN, SYDVKM. The CDR3 sequence is 14 residues long. The CDR3 bases are TGTGCCAGCAGTCAAGGGATTTCTAACTATGGCTACACCTTC. Protein: CASSQGISNYGYTF.

The rearrangement uses TRBV18 and TRBJ2-7; no firm D call. The CDR3 extends over 14 amino acids. Trimming cost V 6 bases and J 3 bases, with 15 bases left between them. CDR1 KGHSH and CDR2 LQKENI come from the germline V gene. The CDR3 is CASSPTAPHYEQYF. CDR3 bases: TGTGCCAGCTCCCCGACGGCTCCTCACTACGAGCAGTACTTC. Using reference TRBV18 and TRBJ2-7 for the parts outside the CDR3, the full variable domain is NAGVMQNPRHLVRRRGQEARLRCSPMKGHSHVYWYRQLPEEGLKFMVYLQKENIIDESGMPKERFSAEFPKEGPSILRIQQVVRGDSAAYFCASSPTAPHYEQYFGPGTRLTVT.

The J gene is TRBJ2-3, the V gene TRBV5-1, with 8 bases matching TRBD1. Germline V gene sequence: CDR1 SGHRS, CDR2 YFSETQ. J gave up 8 bases and V 4 bases, and 15 bases lay outside the gene matches. The CDR3 is made up of 16 amino acids. The CDR3 loop is CASSPTDRAGGSTQYF. Here the CDR3 DNA reads TGCGCCAGCAGCCCTACGGACAGGGCCGGAGGCAGTACGCAGTATTTT.

The genes are TRBV27 and TRBJ1-1, with a weak D call TRBD1 (5 bases). Trimming took off 6 bases at V and 0 bases at J, with 8 bases between the two ends. The CDR3 is made up of 13 amino acids. Germline V gene data show CDR1 as MNHEY and CDR2 as SMNVEV (reference sequence). The CDR3 spells CASRRDLNTEAFF. CDR3 sequence (DNA): TGTGCCAGCAGGAGGGACTTGAACACTGAAGCTTTCTTT.

CDR3 DNA sequence: TGCAGCGCTTCCGGGACTAGCGGCAAAACCACCGGGGAGCTGTTTTTT. The encoded protein is CSASGTSGKTTGELFF. This chain uses TRBV29-1 with TRBJ2-2; 11 bases map to TRBD2. The CDR3 extends over 16 amino acids. With 7 bases clipped from V and 4 bases from J, the junction kept 11 bases outside the gene matches. The germline gives CDR1 SQVTM, CDR2 ANQGSEA.

V and J are TRBV5-1 and TRBJ2-6; TRBD1 agrees at 8 bases. CDR1 is SGHRS and CDR2 is YFSETQ in the germline V gene. The CDR3 is 19 residues long. The ends lost 4 bases at V and 2 bases at J; junction bases unmatched: 14. The CDR3 DNA reads TGCGCCAGCAGCCTGGGTTGGGGGACAGGATTCGCTGGGGCCAACGTCCTGACTTTC. Its translation is CASSLGWGTGFAGANVLTF.

This clonotype was detected only a few times. This chain links TRBV19 with TRBJ1-5, with TRBD1 matching over 9 bases. Unmatched junction bases numbered 7, after V lost 5 bases and J lost 2 bases. Germline V gene data show CDR1 as LNHDA and CDR2 as SQIVND (reference sequence). The CDR3 runs to 16 residues. CDR3 sequence (DNA): TGTGCCAGTAGTCCCTACAGGGGGCCGGGCAATCAGCCCCAGCATTTT. Translated: CASSPYRGPGNQPQHF. Based on the CDR3 plus reference TRBV19 and TRBJ1-5, the full variable domain is DGGITQSPKYLFRKEGQNVTLSCEQNLNHDAMYWYRQDPGQGLRLIYYSQIVNDFQKGDIAEGYSVSREKKESFPLTVTSAQKNPTAFYLCASSPYRGPGNQPQHFGDGTRLSIL.

The rearrangement joins TRBV7-9 to TRBJ1-1; maybe TRBD1 (5 bases). This CDR3 spans 14 amino acids. Trimming cost V 5 bases and J 1 base, with 11 bases left between them. Germline V gives CDR1 SEHNR, CDR2 FQNEAQ (reference sequence). The CDR3 here is CASSQWGENTEAFF. CDR3 DNA sequence: TGTGCCAGCAGCCAATGGGGGGAGAACACTGAAGCTTTCTTT.

The chain links TRBV19 to TRBJ2-2; 8 bases fit TRBD1. V gave up 8 bases and J gave up 5 bases; unmatched junction bases: 4. This CDR3 has 13 residues. Germline V gene data show CDR1 as LNHDA and CDR2 as SQIVND (reference sequence). CDR3 DNA sequence: TGTGCCAGTGGCAACAGGGGGACCGGGGAGCTGTTTTTT. Translation: CASGNRGTGELFF.

This clonotype was seen just once. The CDR3 region has the DNA TGTGCCACCAGTGATGCCGGGACAGGCGATGAAAAACTGTTTTTT. It yields the protein CATSDAGTGDEKLFF. The rearrangement joins TRBV24-1 to TRBJ1-4; 8 bases line up with TRBD1. The CDR3 is made up of 15 amino acids. The junction had 5 bases not matched to a gene; V was cut back by 3 bases and J by 6 bases. Germline lookup yields CDR1 KGHDR and CDR2 SFDVKD.

This chain connects TRBV4-1 to TRBJ1-2; D may be TRBD1 (5 bases). V lost 10 bases and J lost 6, with 24 bases in between. The CDR3 totals 15 residues. Germline V gene data show CDR1 as MGHRA and CDR2 as YSYEKL. CDR3 region: CATRDPLLKGDGYTF. The DNA of the CDR3 is TGCGCCACCAGGGATCCCCTTCTTAAGGGCGATGGCTACACCTTC.

This clonotype has just a few counts. The gene calls are TRBV7-9 and TRBJ1-2; TRBD1 agrees at 10 bases. V lost 5 bases, J lost 7 bases, and 4 bases stayed unmatched. CDR3 length: 13 amino acids. Germline-derived CDR1 and CDR2 are SEHNR and FQNEAQ (reference sequence). This chain's CDR3 is CASSQTGGFGYTF. CDR3 sequence (DNA): TGTGCCAGCAGCCAGACAGGGGGCTTTGGCTACACCTTC. The full variable domain, completed using reference TRBV7-9 and TRBJ1-2, is DTGVSQNPRHKITKRGQNVTFRCDPISEHNRLYWYRQTLGQGPEFLTYFQNEAQLEKSRLLSDRFSAERPKGSFSTLEIQRTEQGDSAMYLCASSQTGGFGYTFGSGTRLTVV.

The gene calls are TRBV4-1 and TRBJ1-3; the match to TRBD1 covers 9 bases. The germline V gene has CDR1 MGHRA and CDR2 YSYEKL. V shed 4 bases and J 8 bases; nucleotides not matched to a gene: 9. The CDR3 is 15 residues long. CDR3 nucleotides: TGCGCCAGCAGCCCCGGGACAGGGCCCGGCGACACCATATATTTT. Its translation: CASSPGTGPGDTIYF.

The CDR3 reads CASSLASVAADTQYF. The CDR3 nucleotides are TGCGCCAGCAGCTTGGCCTCGGTAGCCGCAGATACGCAGTATTTT. The J gene is TRBJ2-3, the V gene TRBV5-1; D gene ambiguous. The CDR3 runs 15 residues. Germline loops: CDR1 SGHRS, CDR2 YFSETQ. Trimming removed 0 bases from V and 4 bases from J, with 12 bases in between.